Below, 32 T cell receptor beta chains from the same sample are listed, as sequenced in a study of CD8+ T cells in alopecia areata. Following RNA extraction, reverse transcription yielded cDNA that acted as the sequencing template. The assay was immunoSEQ multiplex PCR, and TCRdb's table has in-frame clones only and misses some. The sample contains 100,000 to 150,000 clones, 50% to 60% of which appear only once. Source: CD4+ T cells sorted from blood, taken at week 0. The receptors originated from a human donor with alopecia areata.

This chain connects TRBV29-1 to TRBJ1-2, with D maybe TRBD1 (5 bases). Germline V gene lookup returns CDR1 SQVTM and CDR2 ANQGSEA. This CDR3 comprises 13 residues. V was clipped by 3 bases and J by 0 bases, with 8 bases between them. The CDR3 DNA reads TGCAGCGTTGAGCCGACAGCTAACTATGGCTACACCTTC. Its translation: CSVEPTANYGYTF.

The V gene is TRBV4-3, the J gene TRBJ1-2; TRBD1 agrees at 10 bases. The CDR3 consists of 14 residues. V dropped 1 base and J dropped 7; count of bases not matched to a gene: 3. Looked up from germline, CDR1 is LGHNA and CDR2 is YSLEER. The CDR3 here is CASSQGQGARGYTF. DNA for the CDR3: TGCGCCAGCAGCCAAGGACAGGGGGCTCGTGGCTACACCTTC.

Only a few counts were recorded for this clone. V and J are TRBV5-4 and TRBJ2-3; 12 bases are shared with TRBD2. The CDR3 sequence is 16 residues long. V shed 4 bases and J 4 bases; nucleotides not matched to a gene: 7. CDR1 is SGHNT, CDR2 YYREEE, per germline (reference sequence). The DNA of the CDR3 is TGTGCCAGCAGCGTTCTACTAGCGGGGGGTCCAGATACGCAGTATTTT. This codes for CASSVLLAGGPDTQYF.

The genes are TRBV18 and TRBJ1-3, with unresolved D. Germline V gene lookup returns CDR1 KGHSH and CDR2 LQKENI. Trimming cost V 3 bases and J 0 bases, with 12 bases left between them. The CDR3 runs to 16 residues. The CDR3 sequence: CASSPIQVLSGNTIYF. CDR3 DNA: TGTGCCAGCTCACCGATCCAGGTTCTCTCTGGAAACACCATATATTTT.

This clone was detected a few times. The CDR3 here is CAITRGDTEAFF. The DNA for the CDR3 is TGTGCCATCACGCGGGGAGACACTGAAGCTTTCTTT. This sequence joins TRBV10-3 and TRBJ1-1; D remains unclear. The CDR3 loop spans 12 amino acids. The V gene's germline CDR1 is ENHRY and CDR2 SYGVKD. Trimming left V 7 bases short and J 3 bases short, with 9 bases between.

The rearrangement joins TRBV30 to TRBJ2-2; no clear D. The V end lost 1 base, the J end lost 7 bases, and 4 bases lay between the germline ends. Germline values: CDR1 GTSNPN, CDR2 SVGIG (reference sequence). The CDR3 covers 11 residues. In DNA, the CDR3 is TGTGCCTGGAGTGAAAGCGGGGAGCTGTTTTTT. Translated: CAWSESGELFF.

The gene calls are TRBV7-2 and TRBJ2-7; unclear D gene. Germline loops: CDR1 SGHTA, CDR2 FQGNSA. The CDR3 extends over 15 amino acids. The V gene lost 3 bases and the J gene lost 0 bases, with 12 bases spanning the gap. CDR3 amino acids: CASSFVPGLSYEQYF. The CDR3 DNA follows: TGTGCCAGCAGCTTCGTCCCCGGCCTCTCCTACGAGCAGTACTTC.

This clone was seen a single time. The chain links TRBV11-2 to TRBJ1-2; 9 bases line up with TRBD1. Germline V CDR1 and CDR2: SGHAT, FQNNGV. CDR3 size: 15 residues. J gave up 3 bases and V 4 bases, and 6 bases lay outside the gene matches. CDR3 DNA: TGTGCCAGCAGCTCCGGACAGGGGATCCACTATGGCTACACCTTC. It codes for CASSSGQGIHYGYTF.

The rearrangement uses TRBV27 and TRBJ2-7; D may be TRBD1 (6 bases). The V end was cut by 7 bases, the J end by 3 bases, with 16 bases between. The CDR3 extends over 14 amino acids. Germline-derived CDR1 and CDR2 are MNHEY and SMNVEV (reference sequence). CDR3 nucleotides: TGTGCCAGCACCAGATCCGACAGGCGCTACGAGCAGTACTTC. It specifies CASTRSDRRYEQYF.

The chain couples TRBV29-1 to TRBJ2-5; D call uncertain. V was shortened by 5 bases and J by 1 base, with 14 bases between the two germline ends. This CDR3 spans 14 amino acids. Looked up from germline, CDR1 is SQVTM and CDR2 is ANQGSEA. Written as DNA, the CDR3 is TGCAGCGTTTTCCTAGAGACGTCCCAAGAGACCCAGTACTTC. This codes for CSVFLETSQETQYF.

The CDR3 is CASALGRYQETQYF. The CDR3 DNA follows: TGTGCCAGCGCCCTCGGGAGGTATCAAGAGACCCAGTACTTC. The chain has TRBV9 and TRBJ2-5; 7 bases agree with TRBD2. The V gene end was trimmed by 7 bases and the J gene end by 2 bases; junction bases not matched to a gene: 8. There are 14 residues in the CDR3. Germline assignment: CDR1 SGDLS and CDR2 YYNGEE.

This clone has just one count. The rearrangement joins TRBV7-6 to TRBJ1-2, with D maybe TRBD1 (5 bases). Germline CDR1 SGHVS, CDR2 FNYEAQ. Trimming pared 1 base from V and 5 bases from J, leaving 5 bases between. The CDR3 consists of 12 residues. In DNA form, the CDR3 reads TGTGCCAGCAGCTTAGAGGGGTATGGCTACACCTTC. It specifies CASSLEGYGYTF.

This clone was detected many times. The chain employs TRBV10-3 and TRBJ1-1; the D gene is possibly TRBD1 (5 bases). V lost 6 bases to trimming and J lost 3 bases, with 23 bases between them. The CDR3 has 17 residues. The germline V gene has CDR1 ENHRY and CDR2 SYGVKD. The CDR3 reads CAISGGRGAGTDTEAFF. The CDR3 DNA sequence: TGTGCCATCAGCGGAGGGAGAGGGGCGGGCACGGACACTGAAGCTTTCTTT.

V gene TRBV7-2 combines with J gene TRBJ2-3, with TRBD2 identical over 13 bases. Germline CDR1 is SGHTA and CDR2 is FQGNSA. CDR3 length: 17 amino acids. V dropped 5 bases and J dropped 2; count of bases not matched to a gene: 7. CDR3 sequence (DNA): TGTGCCAGCAGCGAAACTAGCGGGAGGGAGAACACAGATACGCAGTATTTT. Its protein is CASSETSGRENTDTQYF.

The chain combines TRBV6-5 with TRBJ2-3, with D unresolved. Trimming cost V 6 bases and J 4 bases, with 14 bases left between them. CDR1 is MNHEY, CDR2 SVGAGI, per germline. This CDR3 has 14 residues. The CDR3 protein is CASSPRPVPDTQYF. The CDR3 DNA sequence: TGTGCCAGCAGCCCCCGGCCGGTCCCAGATACGCAGTATTTT.

The chain carries TRBV7-2 and TRBJ2-7, with no clear D. From germline, CDR1 is SGHTA and CDR2 FQGNSA. CDR3 size: 14 residues. The V end was cut by 3 bases, the J end by 2 bases, with 11 bases between. CDR3 region: CASSFGNIPYEQYF. For the CDR3, the DNA is TGTGCCAGCAGCTTTGGGAACATCCCCTACGAGCAGTACTTC.

In this sample, this clone turned up a few times. The chain uses TRBV6-1 and TRBJ1-1, with a tentative D call TRBD1 (5 bases). Per germline, CDR1 MNHNS and CDR2 SASEGT. The CDR3 spans 13 residues. The ends were cut back, 6 bases at V and 3 bases at J, with 11 bases in the middle. The CDR3 sequence is CASREGLDTEAFF. The CDR3 nucleotides are TGTGCCAGCAGGGAGGGGTTGGACACTGAAGCTTTCTTT.

This clone came up a few times. V and J are TRBV28 and TRBJ2-3; a weak D match, TRBD2 (5 bases). The germline V and J ends were trimmed by 2 bases and 4 bases, with 10 bases remaining between them. CDR3 length equals 14 residues. Germline V CDR1 and CDR2: MDHEN, SYDVKM. CDR3 DNA sequence: TGTGCCAGCAGTTTAGCGGGTTTATCAGATACGCAGTATTTT. It translates to CASSLAGLSDTQYF.

The chain recombines TRBV2 with TRBJ2-7; the match to TRBD1 covers 9 bases. From germline, CDR1 is SNHLY and CDR2 FYNNEI. With V trimmed by 7 bases and J by 5 bases, 3 bases remained unmatched. The length of the CDR3 is 12 residues. CDR3 loop: CASKWTGDEQYF. The CDR3 coding sequence is TGTGCCAGCAAATGGACAGGGGACGAGCAGTACTTC.

The rearrangement joins TRBV9 to TRBJ2-5, with 8 bases aligning to TRBD2. The trim removed 4 bases at V and 7 bases at J, leaving 6 bases unmatched. Germline loops: CDR1 SGDLS, CDR2 YYNGEE. There are 13 residues in the CDR3. The CDR3 here is CASSSSSGTTQYF. The CDR3 DNA is TGTGCCAGCAGCTCCAGTAGCGGGACGACCCAGTACTTC.

With regard to this clone: This same CDR3 is encoded by further DNA sequences in the sample. The chain carries TRBV5-1 and TRBJ2-4; the D gene is possibly TRBD2 (5 bases). The CDR3 is 13 amino acids. V was shortened by 0 bases and J by 8 bases, with 9 bases between the two germline ends. Per germline, CDR1 SGHRS and CDR2 YFSETQ. The CDR3 here is CASSLEYGDIQYF. In DNA, the CDR3 is TGCGCCAGCAGCTTGGAGTACGGGGACATTCAGTACTTC.

This clone showed up just a few times. V is TRBV4-1 and J is TRBJ1-1, with D unresolved. The CDR3 sequence is 15 residues long. V was cut by 4 bases and J by 3 bases, with 15 bases left in between. Germline V gene data show CDR1 as MGHRA and CDR2 as YSYEKL. CDR3 loop: CASSPLTGRDTEAFF. CDR3 DNA sequence: TGCGCCAGCAGCCCCCTGACCGGGAGGGACACTGAAGCTTTCTTT.

J is TRBJ2-7 and V is TRBV7-9, with a weak D call TRBD2 (6 bases). The CDR3 spans 14 residues. The V end lost 4 bases, the J end lost 0 bases, and 10 bases lay between the germline ends. CDR1 is SEHNR and CDR2 is FQNEAQ in the germline V gene (reference sequence). CDR3 sequence reads: CASSSPDYSYEQYF. Here the CDR3 DNA reads TGTGCCAGCAGCTCCCCGGACTACTCCTACGAGCAGTACTTC.

CDR3 loop: CASSLKGGGQPQHF. CDR3 DNA: TGTGCCAGCAGCTTAAAGGGCGGGGGTCAGCCCCAGCATTTT. This chain joins TRBV7-2 and TRBJ1-5; TRBD1 is a possible D gene (5 bases). CDR1 and CDR2 (germline): SGHTA, FQGNSA. Trimming removed 2 bases from V and 6 bases from J, with 11 bases in between. The CDR3 length is 14 residues.

The CDR3 region is CASSQLAGGPETQYF. The CDR3 bases are TGCGCCAGCAGCCAACTAGCGGGGGGCCCTGAGACCCAGTACTTC. The chain is built from TRBV4-1 and TRBJ2-5, with 11 bases lining up with TRBD2. Germline V gives CDR1 MGHRA, CDR2 YSYEKL. The CDR3 covers 15 residues. After removal of 2 bases from V and 5 bases from J, the junction contained 4 bases not matched to a gene.

The V gene is TRBV27, the J gene TRBJ2-7; no reliable D call. CDR3 size: 14 residues. Germline CDR1 and CDR2: MNHEY and SMNVEV (reference sequence). The germline V and J ends were trimmed by 6 bases and 3 bases, with 15 bases remaining between them. The CDR3 loop is CASSMDELNYEQYF. The CDR3 DNA reads as TGTGCCAGCAGCATGGATGAGCTGAACTACGAGCAGTACTTC.

This clone was counted between two and nine times. The rearrangement uses TRBV4-3 and TRBJ2-3; D may correspond to TRBD1 or TRBD2 (5 bases each). The CDR3 covers 15 residues. Germline loops: CDR1 LGHNA, CDR2 YSLEER. The V gene lost 4 bases and the J gene lost 2 bases, with 13 bases spanning the gap. The DNA of the CDR3 is TGCGCCAGCAGCCTAGGACCAGGGACCACAGATACGCAGTATTTT. This sequence encodes CASSLGPGTTDTQYF.

This rearrangement joins TRBV27 to TRBJ2-2, with TRBD1 matching over 8 bases. The CDR3 loop spans 18 amino acids. Germline values: CDR1 MNHEY, CDR2 SMNVEV (reference sequence). With V trimmed by 6 bases and J by 6 bases, 18 bases remained unmatched. As DNA, the CDR3 is TGTGCCAGCAGAGAGTGGGCAGGGGGCGATTTGGATCCCGGGGAGCTGTTTTTT. Amino acid sequence: CASREWAGGDLDPGELFF.

This chain connects TRBV19 to TRBJ2-5, with D tentatively TRBD2 (5 bases). Germline lookup yields CDR1 LNHDA and CDR2 SQIVND (reference sequence). V shed 5 bases and J shed 11 bases, with 18 bases lying between them. The CDR3 totals 13 residues. The CDR3 loop reads CASSPWTLEEQYF. DNA of the CDR3: TGTGCCAGTAGTCCGTGGACCCTGGAGGAGCAGTACTTC.

The genes are TRBV18 and TRBJ2-1; D remains ambiguous. Trimming took off 4 bases at V and 5 bases at J, with 6 bases between the two ends. Germline V gene lookup returns CDR1 KGHSH and CDR2 LQKENI. The CDR3 totals 12 residues. CDR3 DNA sequence: TGTGCCAGCTCACAAAGGAACAATGAGCAGTTCTTC. This codes for CASSQRNNEQFF. The full variable domain, with the rest looked up from reference TRBV18 and TRBJ2-1, is NAGVMQNPRHLVRRRGQEARLRCSPMKGHSHVYWYRQLPEEGLKFMVYLQKENIIDESGMPKERFSAEFPKEGPSILRIQQVVRGDSAAYFCASSQRNNEQFFGPGTRLTVL.

The chain employs TRBV11-2 and TRBJ2-5; weak D call: TRBD2 (5 bases). The CDR3 covers 11 residues. The V end was cut by 5 bases, the J end by 8 bases, with 9 bases between. Germline values: CDR1 SGHAT, CDR2 FQNNGV. CDR3 sequence (DNA): TGTGCCAGCAGCCGGAGCGGAACCCAGTACTTC. Translating it yields CASSRSGTQYF.

In its sample, this clone was seen a few times. The genes are TRBV2 and TRBJ2-7; D not certain. The CDR3 is 15 residues long. V was clipped by 2 bases and J by 0 bases, with 11 bases between them. Germline-derived CDR1 and CDR2 are SNHLY and FYNNEI. The CDR3 region is CASSETWANSYEQYF. In DNA, the CDR3 is TGTGCCAGCAGTGAAACTTGGGCGAACTCCTACGAGCAGTACTTC.